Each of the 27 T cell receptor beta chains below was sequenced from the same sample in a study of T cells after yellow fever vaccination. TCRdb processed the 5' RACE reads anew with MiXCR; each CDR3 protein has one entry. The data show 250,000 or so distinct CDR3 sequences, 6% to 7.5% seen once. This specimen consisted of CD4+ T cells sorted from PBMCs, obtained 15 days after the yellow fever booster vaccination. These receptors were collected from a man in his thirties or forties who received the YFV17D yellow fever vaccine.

The CDR3 DNA reads as TGTGCCAGCTCACGTGACCGGGCGGGGTACAATGAGCAGTTCTTC. Amino acids: CASSRDRAGYNEQFF. This chain connects TRBV18 to TRBJ2-1; weak D call: TRBD2 (6 bases). Germline-derived CDR1 and CDR2 are KGHSH and LQKENI. The CDR3 length is 15 residues. V lost 4 bases, J lost 4 bases, and 14 bases lay in between.

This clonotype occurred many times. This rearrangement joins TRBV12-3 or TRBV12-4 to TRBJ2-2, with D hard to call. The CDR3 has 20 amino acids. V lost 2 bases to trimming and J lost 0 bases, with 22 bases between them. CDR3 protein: CASSLFPKLSEQANTGELFF. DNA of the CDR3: TGTGCCAGCAGTTTATTCCCTAAACTTAGTGAGCAGGCGAACACCGGGGAGCTGTTTTTT.

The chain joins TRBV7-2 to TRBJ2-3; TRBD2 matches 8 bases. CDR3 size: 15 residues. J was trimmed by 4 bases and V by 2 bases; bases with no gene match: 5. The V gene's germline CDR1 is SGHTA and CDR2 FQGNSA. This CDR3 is CASSLHGRVADTQYF. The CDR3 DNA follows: TGTGCCAGCAGCTTACACGGGAGGGTTGCAGATACGCAGTATTTT.

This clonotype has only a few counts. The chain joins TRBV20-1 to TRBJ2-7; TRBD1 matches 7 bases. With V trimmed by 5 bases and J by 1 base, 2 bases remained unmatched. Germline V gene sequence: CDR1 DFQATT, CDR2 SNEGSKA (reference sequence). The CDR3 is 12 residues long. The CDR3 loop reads CSAEQGSYEQYF. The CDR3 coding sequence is TGCAGTGCTGAACAGGGGTCCTACGAGCAGTACTTC.

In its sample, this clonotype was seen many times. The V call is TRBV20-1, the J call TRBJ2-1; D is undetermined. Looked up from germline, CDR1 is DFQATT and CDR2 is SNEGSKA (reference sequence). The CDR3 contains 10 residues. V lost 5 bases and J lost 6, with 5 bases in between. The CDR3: CSAFSNEQFF. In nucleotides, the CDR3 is TGCAGTGCTTTCTCCAATGAGCAGTTCTTC.

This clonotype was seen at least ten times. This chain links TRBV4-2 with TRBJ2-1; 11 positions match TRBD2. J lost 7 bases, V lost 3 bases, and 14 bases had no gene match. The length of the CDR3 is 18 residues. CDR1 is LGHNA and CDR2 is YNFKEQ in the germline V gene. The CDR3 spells CASSQAPISGRAPNEQFF. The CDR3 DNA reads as TGTGCCAGCAGCCAGGCGCCGATTAGCGGGAGGGCCCCTAATGAGCAGTTCTTC.

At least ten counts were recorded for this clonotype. The CDR3 here is CASSLGRFANTGELFF. CDR3 sequence (DNA): TGTGCCAGCAGCTTGGGACGGTTCGCGAACACCGGGGAGCTGTTTTTT. This chain uses TRBV7-2 with TRBJ2-2; D is perhaps TRBD1 or TRBD2 (5 bases each). The germline gives CDR1 SGHTA, CDR2 FQGNSA. This CDR3 is built from 16 residues. The V and J ends lost 3 bases and 0 bases respectively, with 11 bases between them. The variable domain in full, completed from reference TRBV7-2 and TRBJ2-2, reads GAGVSQSPSNKVTEKGKDVELRCDPISGHTALYWYRQSLGQGLEFLIYFQGNSAPDKSGLPSDRFSAERTGGSVSTLTIQRTQQEDSAVYLCASSLGRFANTGELFFGEGSRLTVL.

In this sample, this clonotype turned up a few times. CDR3 nucleotides: TGTGCCAGCAGACTTTCAGGGAGTGAGACCCAGTACTTC. Its protein product is CASRLSGSETQYF. The V and J genes are TRBV12-3 or TRBV12-4 and TRBJ2-5, with D tentatively TRBD1 or TRBD2 (5 bases each). V lost 6 bases and J 5 bases, leaving 13 bases between the germline ends. The CDR3 consists of 13 residues.

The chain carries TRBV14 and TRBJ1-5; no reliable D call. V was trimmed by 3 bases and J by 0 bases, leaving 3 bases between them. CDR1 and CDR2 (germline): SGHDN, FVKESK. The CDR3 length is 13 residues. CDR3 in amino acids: CASSHYSNQPQHF. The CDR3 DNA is TGTGCCAGCAGCCATTATAGCAATCAGCCCCAGCATTTT.

The CDR3 loop reads CASSSSFGQGHNEKLFF. CDR3 nucleotide sequence: TGTGCCAGCAGTTCGTCATTCGGTCAGGGCCATAATGAAAAACTGTTTTTT. The chain joins TRBV28 to TRBJ1-4; D is possibly TRBD1 (5 bases). CDR3 length: 17 amino acids. Trimming cost V 4 bases and J 4 bases, with 19 bases left between them. In germline, CDR1 is MDHEN, CDR2 SYDVKM.

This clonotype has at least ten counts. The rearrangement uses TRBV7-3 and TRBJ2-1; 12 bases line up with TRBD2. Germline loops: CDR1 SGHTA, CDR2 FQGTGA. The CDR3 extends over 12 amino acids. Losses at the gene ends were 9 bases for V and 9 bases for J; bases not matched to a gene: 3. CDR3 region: CASRLAGVEQFF. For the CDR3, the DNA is TGTGCCAGTAGACTAGCGGGAGTTGAGCAGTTCTTC.

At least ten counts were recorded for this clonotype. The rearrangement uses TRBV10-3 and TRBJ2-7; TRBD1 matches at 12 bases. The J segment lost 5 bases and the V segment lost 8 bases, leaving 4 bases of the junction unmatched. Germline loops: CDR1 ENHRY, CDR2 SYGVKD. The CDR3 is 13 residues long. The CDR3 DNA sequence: TGTGCCATCGTCGGGACAGGGGGCGACGAGCAGTACTTC. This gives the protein CAIVGTGGDEQYF.

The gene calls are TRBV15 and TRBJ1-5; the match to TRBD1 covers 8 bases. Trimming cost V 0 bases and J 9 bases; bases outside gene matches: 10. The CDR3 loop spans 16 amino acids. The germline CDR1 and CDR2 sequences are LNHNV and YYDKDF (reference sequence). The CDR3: CATSRETGTGIRPQHF. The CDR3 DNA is TGTGCCACCAGCAGAGAGACCGGGACAGGAATACGGCCCCAGCATTTT.

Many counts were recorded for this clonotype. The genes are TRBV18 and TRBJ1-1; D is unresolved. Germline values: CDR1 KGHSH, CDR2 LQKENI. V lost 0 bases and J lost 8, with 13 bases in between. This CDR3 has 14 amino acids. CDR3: CASSPPGSSREAFF. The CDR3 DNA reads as TGTGCCAGCTCACCACCGGGCTCCAGCAGGGAAGCTTTCTTT.

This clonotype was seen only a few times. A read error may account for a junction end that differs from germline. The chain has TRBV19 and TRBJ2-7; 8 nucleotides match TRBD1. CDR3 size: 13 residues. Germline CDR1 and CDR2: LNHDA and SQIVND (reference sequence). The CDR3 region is CASSTGLTGEYEF. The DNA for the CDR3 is TGTGCCAGTAGTACCGGTTTGACAGGGGAATATGAATTC. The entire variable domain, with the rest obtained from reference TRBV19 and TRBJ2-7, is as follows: DGGITQSPKYLFRKEGQNVTLSCEQNLNHDAMYWYRQDPGQGLRLIYYSQIVNDFQKGDIAEGYSVSREKKESFPLTVTSAQKNPTAFYLCASSTGLTGEYEFGPGTRLTVT.

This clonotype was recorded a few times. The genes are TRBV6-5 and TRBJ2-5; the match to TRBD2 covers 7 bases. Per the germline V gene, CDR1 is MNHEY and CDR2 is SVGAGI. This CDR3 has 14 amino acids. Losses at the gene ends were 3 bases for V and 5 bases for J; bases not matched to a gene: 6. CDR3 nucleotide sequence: TGTGCCAGCAGTTATCGGGGGAGGGCGGAGACCCAGTACTTC. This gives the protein CASSYRGRAETQYF.

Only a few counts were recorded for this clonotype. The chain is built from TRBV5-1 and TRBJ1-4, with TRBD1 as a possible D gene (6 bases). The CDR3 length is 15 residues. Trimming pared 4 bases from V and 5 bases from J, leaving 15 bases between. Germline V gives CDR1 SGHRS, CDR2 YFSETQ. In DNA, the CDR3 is TGCGCCAGCAGCGTATCCGGGACACCGAATGAAAAACTGTTTTTT. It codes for CASSVSGTPNEKLFF.

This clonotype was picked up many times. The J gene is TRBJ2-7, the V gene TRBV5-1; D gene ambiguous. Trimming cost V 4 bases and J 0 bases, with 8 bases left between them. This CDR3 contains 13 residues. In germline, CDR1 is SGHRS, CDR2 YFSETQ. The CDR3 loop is CASSASGSYEQYF. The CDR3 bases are TGCGCCAGCAGCGCCTCGGGCTCCTACGAGCAGTACTTC. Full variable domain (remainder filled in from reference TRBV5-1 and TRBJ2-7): KAGVTQTPRYLIKTRGQQVTLSCSPISGHRSVSWYQQTPGQGLQFLFEYFSETQRNKGNFPGRFSGRQFSNSRSEMNVSTLELGDSALYLCASSASGSYEQYFGPGTRLTVT.

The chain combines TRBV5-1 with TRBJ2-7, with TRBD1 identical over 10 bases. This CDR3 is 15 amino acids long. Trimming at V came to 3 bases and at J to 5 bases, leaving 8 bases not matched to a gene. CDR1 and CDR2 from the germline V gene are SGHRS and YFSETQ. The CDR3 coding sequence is TGCGCCAGCAGCTACGACAGGGGGCGCCTAAACGAGCAGTACTTC. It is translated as CASSYDRGRLNEQYF.

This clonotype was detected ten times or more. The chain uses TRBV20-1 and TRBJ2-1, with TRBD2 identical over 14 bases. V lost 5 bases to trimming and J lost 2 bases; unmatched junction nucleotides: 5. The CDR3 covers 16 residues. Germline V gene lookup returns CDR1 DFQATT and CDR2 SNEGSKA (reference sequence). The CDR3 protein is CSAPTSGRVTYNEQFF. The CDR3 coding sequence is TGCAGTGCTCCGACTAGCGGGAGGGTAACCTACAATGAGCAGTTCTTC.

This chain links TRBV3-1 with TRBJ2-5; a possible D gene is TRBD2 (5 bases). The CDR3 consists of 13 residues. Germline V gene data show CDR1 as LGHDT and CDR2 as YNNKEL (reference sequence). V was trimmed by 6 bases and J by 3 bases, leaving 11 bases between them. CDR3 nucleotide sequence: TGTGCCAGCAGTCGAAGGCGGGAAGAGACCCAGTACTTC. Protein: CASSRRREETQYF.

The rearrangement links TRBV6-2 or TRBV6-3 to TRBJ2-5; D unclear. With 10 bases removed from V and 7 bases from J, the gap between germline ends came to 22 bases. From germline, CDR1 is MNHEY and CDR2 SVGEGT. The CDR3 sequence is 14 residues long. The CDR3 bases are TGTGCCACCGTGGAAGTGGGCCGGAAGGGGACCCAGTACTTC. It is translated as CATVEVGRKGTQYF.

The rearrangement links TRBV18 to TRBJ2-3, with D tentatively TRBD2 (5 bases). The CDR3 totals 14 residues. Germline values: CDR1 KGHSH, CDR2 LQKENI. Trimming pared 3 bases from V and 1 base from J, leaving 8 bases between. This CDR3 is CASSPDSGTDTQYF. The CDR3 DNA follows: TGTGCCAGCTCACCGGATAGCGGCACAGATACGCAGTATTTT.

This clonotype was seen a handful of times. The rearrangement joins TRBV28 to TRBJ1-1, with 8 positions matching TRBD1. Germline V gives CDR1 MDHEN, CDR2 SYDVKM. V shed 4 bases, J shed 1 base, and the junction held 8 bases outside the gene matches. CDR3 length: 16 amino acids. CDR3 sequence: CASSSPTGGENTEAFF. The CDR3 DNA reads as TGTGCCAGCAGTTCCCCAACAGGGGGGGAGAACACTGAAGCTTTCTTT.

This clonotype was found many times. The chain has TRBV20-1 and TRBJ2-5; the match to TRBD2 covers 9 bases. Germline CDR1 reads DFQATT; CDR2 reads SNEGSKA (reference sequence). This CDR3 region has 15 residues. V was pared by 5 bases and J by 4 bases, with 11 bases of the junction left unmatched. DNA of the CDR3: TGCAGTGCTTTCCGAGCCGCTAGCGGGATAGAGACCCAGTACTTC. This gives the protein CSAFRAASGIETQYF.

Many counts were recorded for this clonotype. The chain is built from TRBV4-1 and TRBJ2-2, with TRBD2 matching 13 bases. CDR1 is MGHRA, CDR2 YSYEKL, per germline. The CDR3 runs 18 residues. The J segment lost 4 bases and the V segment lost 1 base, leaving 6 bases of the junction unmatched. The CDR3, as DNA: TGCGCCAGCAGCCAAGGAGGACTAGCGGGAGTGGGCACCGGGGAGCTGTTTTTT. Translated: CASSQGGLAGVGTGELFF.

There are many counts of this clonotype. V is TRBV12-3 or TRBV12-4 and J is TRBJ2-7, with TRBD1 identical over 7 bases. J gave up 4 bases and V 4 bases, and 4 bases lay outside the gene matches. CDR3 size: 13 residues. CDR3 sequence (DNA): TGTGCCAGCAGTTGGGGGACAGCTTACGAGCAGTACTTC. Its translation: CASSWGTAYEQYF.